A selection of T cell receptor beta chains follows, all from one sample in a study of OX40 agonist ivuxolimab in advanced cancers. TCRdb's table, derived via immunoSEQ multiplex PCR, lists solely in-frame clones and lacks some. In the table there are 95,000 to 150,000 clones, approximately 92% of which are singletons. The source material was CD4+ or CD8+ T cells sorted from blood, sampled in a trial of the OX40 agonist ivuxolimab. The receptors here all came from an adult with an advanced solid tumor such as melanoma, head and neck, liver or kidney cancer. CDR3s include the opening cysteine and the closing phenylalanine or tryptophan. D genes are given only for firm matches. A row's size may be missing; if present it is once, few, many or a size class.

D,size,length,V,J,CDR3,DNA
TRBD2,NA,17,TRBV18,TRBJ2-1,CASSQTSGRASPNEQFF,TGTGCCAGCTCACAGACTAGCGGGAGGGCGTCTCCTAATGAGCAGTTCTTC
NA,once,16,TRBV28,TRBJ1-2,CASSMNPGRRTDGYTF,TGTGCCAGCAGCATGAATCCGGGACGGAGGACCGATGGCTACACCTTC
NA,NA,13,TRBV18,TRBJ2-1,CASSLLSSNEQFF,TGTGCCAGCTCACTTCTTAGCTCCAATGAGCAGTTCTTC
NA,NA,12,TRBV7-2,TRBJ1-1,CASSPQRVEAFF,TGTGCCAGCAGCCCGCAGAGGGTTGAAGCTTTCTTT
NA,NA,15,TRBV4-2,TRBJ1-2,CASSQEGGRGYGYTF,TGTGCCAGCAGCCAAGAGGGGGGTCGCGGATATGGCTACACCTTC
TRBD2,NA,18,TRBV9,TRBJ2-1,CASSVGRTSGPFYNEQFF,TGTGCCAGCAGCGTAGGCCGAACTAGCGGACCTTTCTACAATGAGCAGTTCTTC
NA,NA,17,TRBV5-4,TRBJ2-3,CASSTQGGRTFTDTQYF,TGTGCCAGCAGCACCCAGGGGGGGCGAACCTTCACAGATACGCAGTATTTT
NA,NA,13,TRBV6-5,TRBJ1-2,CASRPDRSYGYTF,TGTGCCAGCAGACCCGACAGGAGCTATGGCTACACCTTC
NA,NA,14,TRBV9,TRBJ2-7,CASSVGANPYEQYF,TGTGCCAGCAGCGTAGGAGCGAACCCCTACGAGCAGTACTTC
NA,NA,16,TRBV9,TRBJ1-3,CASSHSGGETGNTIYF,TGTGCCAGCAGTCATAGTGGGGGGGAAACTGGAAACACCATATATTTT
NA,once,14,TRBV5-1,TRBJ2-3,CASSSWGLTDTQYF,TGCGCCAGCAGCTCCTGGGGTCTCACAGATACGCAGTATTTT